Many counts were recorded for the clone carrying this TCR beta chain. The record originates from a study of neurological immune-mediated disorders. The time point is: longitudinal time-point 2. TCRdb processed the 5' RACE reads anew with MiXCR; each CDR3 protein has one entry. The profile shows roughly 49,000 distinct CDR3 sequences, over 10% of them singletons. This sequence was found in a male donor with HTLV-1-associated myelopathy (HAM/TSP). Sequencing was done on a sample of PBMCs.

CDR3 amino acids: CSASGRGGANVLTF. For the CDR3, the DNA is TGCAGTGCTAGCGGACGGGGTGGGGCCAACGTCCTGACTTTC. This chain uses TRBV20-1 with TRBJ2-6; a weak D match, TRBD2 (5 bases). CDR1 is DFQATT, CDR2 SNEGSKA, per germline (reference sequence). V shed 3 bases and J shed 3 bases, with 9 bases lying between them. The CDR3 is made up of 14 amino acids.